What follows describes a single T cell receptor (beta chain). The data originate from a study of shared clonotypes between healthy human individuals. The data were produced by immunoSEQ multiplex PCR, yet TCRdb's version contains in-frame clones alone and is incomplete. The data show some 2 million clones, roughly 95% seen once. This CDR3 has 14 amino acids. From germline, CDR1 is MNHNS and CDR2 SASEGT. The germline V and J ends were trimmed by 7 bases and 4 bases, with 17 bases remaining between them. Naive CD8 isolation took CD45RO-negative cells positively selected for CCR7 and excluded terminally differentiated effector memory CD45RA+ cells.

Sequencing input: naive CD8+ T cells sorted from blood. The source is a man between 18 and 29 years old in good health. The V call is TRBV6-1, the J call TRBJ2-7, with D perhaps being TRBD1 or TRBD2 (5 bases each). This CDR3 reads CASNGRGSGYEQYF. CDR3 bases: TGTGCCAGCAATGGACGGGGCAGTGGGTACGAGCAGTACTTC.